One sample yielded the 22 T cell receptor beta chains listed below, sequenced in a study of blood T cell repertoires in COVID-19. Only in-frame clones appear in the TCRdb table, and some are missing; sequencing was by immunoSEQ multiplex PCR. The sample has around 170,000 clones; around 75% are singletons. The sequencing input was peripheral blood. The receptors originated from a woman aged 80 or over with acute or convalescent COVID-19.

This clone has a single count. V gene TRBV3-1 (or the pseudogene TRBV3-2) combines with J gene TRBJ1-3; perhaps TRBD1 as D (6 bases). Looked up from germline, CDR1 is LGHDT and CDR2 is YNNKEL (reference sequence). This CDR3 comprises 15 residues. Trimming took 1 base from V and 2 from J, leaving 9 bases between them. The CDR3 protein is CASSQVNRAGNTIYF. CDR3 in DNA: TGTGCCAGCAGCCAAGTCAACAGGGCTGGAAACACCATATATTTT.

This chain connects TRBV10-1 to TRBJ2-1; the D is unclear. The CDR3 contains 13 residues. V shed 3 bases and J shed 3 bases, with 6 bases lying between them. Germline CDR1 reads WNHNN; CDR2 reads SYGVQD (reference sequence). CDR3 sequence: CASSDTSYNEQFF. The CDR3 DNA reads as TGCGCCAGCAGTGACACAAGCTACAATGAGCAGTTCTTC.

This clone was seen a handful of times. This chain links TRBV6-5 with TRBJ2-7; D is unclear. The V end lost 2 bases, the J end lost 2 bases, and 7 bases lay between the germline ends. The CDR3 runs 13 residues. The V gene's germline CDR1 is MNHEY and CDR2 SVGAGI. The CDR3 is CASSYASTYEQYF. The CDR3 region has the DNA TGTGCCAGCAGTTACGCCAGTACCTACGAGCAGTACTTC.

This chain connects TRBV7-3 to TRBJ2-2; 8 bases fit TRBD1. This CDR3 region has 15 residues. V was pared by 5 bases and J by 5 bases, with 7 bases of the junction left unmatched. Germline loops: CDR1 SGHTA, CDR2 FQGTGA. This CDR3 reads CASSRDRLGTGELFF. The CDR3 nucleotides read TGTGCCAGCAGCCGGGACAGGCTGGGTACCGGGGAGCTGTTTTTT.

This clone appeared a few times. J is TRBJ1-1 and V is TRBV30; tentatively, D is TRBD1 (5 bases). Germline-derived CDR1 and CDR2 are GTSNPN and SVGIG (reference sequence). The CDR3 loop spans 13 amino acids. V lost 1 base, J lost 4 bases, and 10 bases lay in between. The DNA for the CDR3 is TGTGCCTGGAGTGCCAGGGAGGGCACTGAAGCTTTCTTT. Encoded protein: CAWSAREGTEAFF.

The V call is TRBV7-8, the J call TRBJ1-2, with D maybe TRBD1 (6 bases). The CDR3 has 15 amino acids. V was cut by 3 bases and J by 4 bases, with 15 bases left in between. Germline V gives CDR1 SGHVS, CDR2 FQNEAQ. CDR3 nucleotide sequence: TGTGCCAGCAGCTTGAGTCGGGGCAGGGGCTATGGCTACACCTTC. It yields the protein CASSLSRGRGYGYTF.

A remark on this clone: The sample carries other DNA sequences with the same CDR3. The CDR3 reads CASSTGSYEQYF. CDR3 coding DNA: TGTGCCAGTAGTACGGGCTCCTACGAGCAGTACTTC. The rearrangement joins TRBV19 to TRBJ2-7; D remains ambiguous. The V and J ends lost 4 bases and 0 bases respectively, with 4 bases between them. CDR1 LNHDA and CDR2 SQIVND come from the germline V gene (reference sequence). CDR3 length equals 12 residues. The full variable domain, rest sourced from reference TRBV19 and TRBJ2-7, is DGGITQSPKYLFRKEGQNVTLSCEQNLNHDAMYWYRQDPGQGLRLIYYSQIVNDFQKGDIAEGYSVSREKKESFPLTVTSAQKNPTAFYLCASSTGSYEQYFGPGTRLTVT.

V is TRBV3-1 (or the pseudogene TRBV3-2) and J is TRBJ2-1; D is uncertain. This CDR3 region has 12 residues. Trimming pared 4 bases from V and 9 bases from J, leaving 10 bases between. Germline CDR1 and CDR2: LGHDT and YNNKEL (reference sequence). CDR3: CASSRALGEQFF. The DNA of the CDR3 is TGTGCCAGCAGCCGCGCGCTCGGTGAGCAGTTCTTC.

The chain is built from TRBV27 and TRBJ2-3, with TRBD2 matching 9 bases. Germline V gene data show CDR1 as MNHEY and CDR2 as SMNVEV (reference sequence). V lost 0 bases, J lost 2 bases, and 9 bases stayed unmatched. The CDR3 contains 18 residues. CDR3 protein: CASSLSLASGGITDTQYF. The CDR3 region has the DNA TGTGCCAGCAGTTTATCCCTCGCGAGCGGGGGGATCACAGATACGCAGTATTTT.

V usage is TRBV2 and J usage is TRBJ1-2; unclear D gene. The germline gives CDR1 SNHLY, CDR2 FYNNEI. CDR3 size: 11 residues. Trimming removed 5 bases at V and 7 bases at J, with 8 bases between. The DNA for the CDR3 is TGTGCCAGCAGTTTCGGGGTTGGCTACACCTTC. Its translation: CASSFGVGYTF.

The chain combines TRBV29-1 with TRBJ1-1, with 10 bases that match TRBD1. The germline gives CDR1 SQVTM, CDR2 ANQGSEA. The J segment lost 4 bases and the V segment lost 6 bases, leaving 14 bases of the junction unmatched. This CDR3 contains 16 residues. CDR3 sequence: CSVKVSDRGHVTEAFF. The CDR3 DNA reads as TGCAGCGTCAAAGTCTCAGACAGGGGGCATGTCACTGAAGCTTTCTTT.

The V gene is TRBV28, the J gene TRBJ2-3, with 7 bases lining up with TRBD2. Losses at the gene ends were 5 bases for V and 4 bases for J; bases not matched to a gene: 9. This CDR3 spans 15 amino acids. The V gene's germline CDR1 is MDHEN and CDR2 SYDVKM. As DNA, the CDR3 is TGTGCCAGCAGTCCCCCCCAAAGCGGGGCAGATACGCAGTATTTT. It codes for CASSPPQSGADTQYF.

This sequence joins TRBV6-5 and TRBJ1-1, with a tentative D call TRBD1 (6 bases). This CDR3 spans 16 amino acids. Germline assignment: CDR1 MNHEY and CDR2 SVGAGI. V was clipped by 1 base and J by 1 base, with 13 bases between them. The CDR3 coding sequence is TGTGCCAGCAGTTACTTAACAGGGACGAGGAACACTGAAGCTTTCTTT. Its protein is CASSYLTGTRNTEAFF.

This clone was picked up one time. The chain is built from TRBV5-5 and TRBJ2-3; the D is unclear. With 4 bases removed from V and 10 bases from J, the gap between germline ends came to 13 bases. CDR1 and CDR2 from the germline V gene are SGHKS and YYEKEE (reference sequence). The CDR3 contains 12 residues. Here the CDR3 DNA reads TGTGCCAGCAGCCCTATGACTTCCCCGCAGTATTTT. It codes for CASSPMTSPQYF.

This chain uses TRBV11-2 with TRBJ2-1, with D possibly matching TRBD1 (6 bases). CDR1 SGHAT and CDR2 FQNNGV come from the germline V gene. V was clipped by 0 bases and J by 9 bases, with 9 bases between them. This CDR3 has 13 amino acids. The CDR3 reads CASSLEGATEQFF. CDR3 coding DNA: TGTGCCAGCAGCTTAGAGGGGGCAACTGAGCAGTTCTTC.

The chain recombines TRBV2 with TRBJ2-7, with D possibly TRBD1 on 5 matching bases. Between the trimmed V and J ends, which lost 4 bases and 1 base, there was a span of 11 bases. Germline V CDR1 and CDR2: SNHLY, FYNNEI. CDR3 size: 14 residues. The CDR3 sequence is CASSAAPGSYEQYF. The CDR3 nucleotides are TGTGCCAGCAGTGCAGCGCCAGGGTCCTACGAGCAGTACTTC.

The rearrangement joins TRBV11-3 to TRBJ2-5, with D perhaps TRBD2 (6 bases). Trimming left V 4 bases short and J 4 bases short, with 10 bases between. Germline loops: CDR1 SGHNT, CDR2 YENEEA. The CDR3 has 13 residues. The CDR3 protein is CASSSQGGETQYF. The CDR3 DNA is TGTGCCAGCAGCTCCCAGGGAGGAGAGACCCAGTACTTC.

The chain employs TRBV6-2 or TRBV6-3 and TRBJ2-4; tentatively, D is TRBD1 (6 bases). V lost 1 base to trimming and J lost 6 bases, with 10 bases between them. Germline CDR1 and CDR2: MNHEY and SVGEGT. The CDR3 is made up of 14 amino acids. CDR3 DNA sequence: TGTGCCAGCAGTTACTTGGGGGCTGGAAACATTCAGTACTTC. Its protein is CASSYLGAGNIQYF.

The rearrangement links TRBV7-8 to TRBJ2-1, with D tentatively TRBD2 (5 bases). V shed 5 bases and J shed 0 bases, with 11 bases lying between them. The CDR3 totals 15 residues. The germline CDR1 and CDR2 sequences are SGHVS and FQNEAQ. The CDR3 coding sequence is TGTGCCAGCAGCCAGACTAACCCCTCCTACAATGAGCAGTTCTTC. Amino acids: CASSQTNPSYNEQFF. The variable domain in full, with the rest retrieved from reference TRBV7-8 and TRBJ2-1, is GAGVSQSPRYKVAKRGQDVALRCDPISGHVSLFWYQQALGQGPEFLTYFQNEAQLDKSGLPSDRFFAERPEGSVSTLKIQRTQQEDSAVYLCASSQTNPSYNEQFFGPGTRLTVL.

This clone was observed a handful of times. V and J are TRBV19 and TRBJ2-7, with D perhaps TRBD1 (7 bases). CDR1 and CDR2 from the germline V gene are LNHDA and SQIVND (reference sequence). The CDR3 extends over 16 amino acids. The V end was cut by 4 bases, the J end by 1 base, with 17 bases between. CDR3 residues: CASSTTRQGLSYEQYF. The DNA for the CDR3 is TGTGCCAGTAGTACGACTAGACAGGGTTTGTCCTACGAGCAGTACTTC.

The chain combines TRBV9 with TRBJ1-3; D ambiguous. This CDR3 region has 13 residues. Germline assignment: CDR1 SGDLS and CDR2 YYNGEE. The V gene lost 1 base and the J gene lost 0 bases, with 2 bases spanning the gap. The CDR3 is CASSVYSGNTIYF. The CDR3 DNA reads as TGTGCCAGCAGCGTATACTCTGGAAACACCATATATTTT.

The rearrangement joins TRBV18 to TRBJ1-4; D gene unclear. CDR1 is KGHSH and CDR2 is LQKENI in the germline V gene. V was shortened by 3 bases and J by 3 bases, with 8 bases between the two germline ends. The CDR3 consists of 14 residues. CDR3 amino acids: CASSPGDPNEKLFF. CDR3 nucleotide sequence: TGTGCCAGCTCACCGGGAGATCCTAATGAAAAACTGTTTTTT. Looking up the rest from reference TRBV18 and TRBJ1-4 gives the full variable domain: NAGVMQNPRHLVRRRGQEARLRCSPMKGHSHVYWYRQLPEEGLKFMVYLQKENIIDESGMPKERFSAEFPKEGPSILRIQQVVRGDSAAYFCASSPGDPNEKLFFGSGTQLSVL.